This record concerns one T cell receptor beta chain sequence. Its antigen is undetermined. This record belongs to a study of cytomegalovirus exposure and HLA in healthy donors. The wider study: Ancestry clustering placed around four fifths of 350 to 500 genotyped donors in the Caucasian-associated cluster.

Primers: 60 Vbeta forward and 13 Jbeta reverse. Method: immunoSEQ multiplex PCR; TCRdb's copy keeps in-frame clones and lacks some. The profile covers tens of thousands of clones, with 82% appearing a single time and roughly 3.8% taken by the ten largest. This CDR3 is built from 17 residues. The ends lost 4 bases at V and 3 bases at J; junction bases unmatched: 11. Germline V lookup: CDR1 SGHDN, CDR2 FVKESK. Findings and limits, study-wide: Reportedly, a later analysis found an Asian-associated ancestry cluster had fewer N-insertions than the approximately 700-donor mean. Sequencing likely produced, as an artifact, a cluster of highly shared sequence variants. V- and J-gene trimming of TCR beta was linked (in a later analysis) to a missense DCLRE1C variant.

Sequencing was done on a sample of PBMCs. This TCR was recovered from a man in his forties or fifties in good health and CMV-seronegative. The gene calls are TRBV14 and TRBJ2-3; TRBD2 matches 9 bases. For the CDR3, the DNA is TGTGCCAGCAGCCCAGGCCCTTTAGCGGGGGCGACAGATACGCAGTATTTT. Protein: CASSPGPLAGATDTQYF.